The T cell receptor (beta chain) under discussion was sequenced for a study of blood T cells in healthy people across ages. The wider study: Capture via template switching afforded approximately one barcoded beta molecule per two T cells.

Study-level findings and limits: The study found more naive CD4+ cells and higher diversity in long-lived than aged donors.

With a J-beta primer mix and a sample-barcoded 5' primer, a second PCR ran about 6 to 11 cycles. A single record per CDR3 protein comes from TCRdb applying MiXCR to the 5' RACE reads. This table holds about a million distinct CDR3 sequences, 45% to 60% found once. V was pared by 6 bases and J by 6 bases, with 9 bases between. The germline CDR1 and CDR2 sequences are DFQATT and SNEGSKA (reference sequence). This CDR3 has 11 amino acids. Details on this clonotype: Antigen unknown.

Source material: blood. The rearrangement joins TRBV20-1 to TRBJ2-1, with D possibly matching TRBD1 (6 bases). The TCR was taken from a woman aged 60 to 75 in good health. Written as DNA, the CDR3 is TGCAGTGCAAGGACAGTCAATGAGCAGTTCTTC. Amino acid sequence: CSARTVNEQFF.